This TCR beta chain comes out of a study of cytomegalovirus exposure and HLA in healthy donors. Study details: Approximately 85 million unique TCRs from HLA-typed donors were held in an early data release. Overall study results and limits: As was reported, the HLA-A and HLA-B alleles of most subjects were accurately predicted from TCR beta sequences. The study put under 200 TCR beta chains on its list as cytomegalovirus-associated. In an earlier analysis, productive rearrangement rates for most beta V segments clustered near 90% or 30%.

Trimming stripped 5 bases from V and 6 bases from J, with 20 bases between. The CDR3 is made up of 15 amino acids. The germline V gene encodes CDR1 SGHRS and CDR2 YFSETQ. About this clone: The antigen is unknown.

Researchers ran the PCR with 60 Vbeta and 13 Jbeta primers. Measured with immunoSEQ multiplex PCR; TCRdb has only the in-frame clones, and not every one. The sample has about 65,000 clones. The source material was PBMCs. The source is a boy between 5 and 17 years old in good health and CMV-seronegative. The chain carries TRBV5-1 and TRBJ1-2; D may be TRBD1 (6 bases). CDR3 sequence: CASSHGDIQGHGYTF. The CDR3, as DNA: TGCGCCAGCAGTCATGGGGACATACAGGGTCATGGCTACACCTTC.